This passage covers 24 T cell receptor beta chains from one sample sequenced in a study of shared clonotypes between healthy human individuals. TCRdb's copy holds only in-frame clones and misses some; the assay was immunoSEQ multiplex PCR. The sample holds approximately 710,000 clones, 80% to 95% seen once. The sample taken for sequencing was memory CD8+ T cells from PBMCs. Subset meaning: CD45RO+ cells pooled with CCR7-negative TemRA cells. The receptor source for this set is a man younger than 30 in good health. Some clones in this sample may be carry-over from other donors' samples.

This chain joins TRBV15 and TRBJ2-3; D is unresolved. Looked up from germline, CDR1 is LNHNV and CDR2 is YYDKDF (reference sequence). With 3 bases removed from V and 2 bases from J, the gap between germline ends came to 6 bases. The CDR3 is 13 residues long. CDR3 in DNA: TGTGCCACCAGCAGCCAAGTCACAGATACGCAGTATTTT. Amino acid sequence: CATSSQVTDTQYF.

The V call is TRBV9, the J call TRBJ1-1; D is undetermined. Deletions cut 4 bases from V and 11 bases from J, with 21 bases between. Germline CDR1 reads SGDLS; CDR2 reads YYNGEE. This CDR3 has 14 residues. CDR3 region: CASSPVSTRPLAFF. CDR3 nucleotide sequence: TGTGCCAGCAGCCCCGTTTCTACCCGTCCGTTGGCTTTCTTT.

This clone came up a few times. The chain employs TRBV30 and TRBJ1-2, with 7 nucleotides matching TRBD1. The CDR3 covers 14 residues. Per germline, CDR1 GTSNPN and CDR2 SVGIG (reference sequence). V trimming: 4 bases; J trimming: 4 bases; junction bases outside the gene matches: 9. CDR3 protein: CAWMEGGRGYGYTF. The DNA of the CDR3 is TGTGCCTGGATGGAAGGGGGCAGGGGCTATGGCTACACCTTC.

This chain uses TRBV7-9 with TRBJ1-2; TRBD1 is a possible D gene (6 bases). With 0 bases removed from V and 0 bases from J, the gap between germline ends came to 8 bases. The CDR3 extends over 15 amino acids. Germline values: CDR1 SEHNR, CDR2 FQNEAQ (reference sequence). The CDR3 DNA reads TGTGCCAGCAGCTTAGCCGGGACACCTAACTATGGCTACACCTTC. This gives the protein CASSLAGTPNYGYTF.

V usage is TRBV7-2 and J usage is TRBJ2-4; D call uncertain. V lost 6 bases and J 0 bases, leaving 9 bases between the germline ends. This CDR3 comprises 14 residues. Germline V gives CDR1 SGHTA, CDR2 FQGNSA. CDR3 sequence reads: CASSIPVAKNIQYF. The DNA of the CDR3 is TGTGCCAGCAGTATACCGGTAGCCAAAAACATTCAGTACTTC.

The V call is TRBV7-2, the J call TRBJ1-2; tentatively, D is TRBD1 (5 bases). Between the trimmed V and J ends, which lost 5 bases and 13 bases, there was a span of 20 bases. CDR1 is SGHTA, CDR2 FQGNSA, per germline. This CDR3 is 13 amino acids long. The CDR3 region is CASSLGPTVGCTF. The DNA of the CDR3 is TGTGCCAGCAGCCTGGGACCGACAGTCGGGTGCACCTTC.

This sequence joins TRBV9 and TRBJ1-2; D is unresolved. Trimming left V 0 bases short and J 4 bases short, with 13 bases between. Germline CDR1 and CDR2: SGDLS and YYNGEE. The CDR3 consists of 15 residues. The CDR3 bases are TGTGCCAGCAGCGTAGCTGCCCCTCCCGGCTATGGCTACACCTTC. Translating gives CASSVAAPPGYGYTF.

The chain uses TRBV6-1 and TRBJ1-1, with a possible D match to TRBD1 (6 bases). CDR1 is MNHNS and CDR2 is SASEGT in the germline V gene. CDR3 size: 19 residues. V dropped 2 bases and J dropped 0 bases, with 22 bases sitting between them. DNA for the CDR3: TGTGCCAGCAGTGAACCGATATGGGAGCAGGGGCAATTGAACACTGAAGCTTTCTTT. Translation gives CASSEPIWEQGQLNTEAFF.

The chain links TRBV5-1 to TRBJ2-7; D tentatively reads TRBD1 or TRBD2 (5 bases each). The CDR3 totals 11 residues. The germline gives CDR1 SGHRS, CDR2 YFSETQ. V dropped 5 bases and J dropped 5 bases, with 8 bases sitting between them. CDR3 loop: CASRGDDEQYF. Here the CDR3 DNA reads TGCGCCAGCAGGGGGGATGACGAGCAGTACTTC. The entire variable domain, with the rest obtained from reference TRBV5-1 and TRBJ2-7, is as follows: KAGVTQTPRYLIKTRGQQVTLSCSPISGHRSVSWYQQTPGQGLQFLFEYFSETQRNKGNFPGRFSGRQFSNSRSEMNVSTLELGDSALYLCASRGDDEQYFGPGTRLTVT.

The chain employs TRBV28 and TRBJ1-1; D not resolved. CDR3 length equals 13 residues. CDR1 is MDHEN, CDR2 SYDVKM, per germline. V was clipped by 3 bases and J by 1 base, with 6 bases between them. The CDR3 DNA is TGTGCCAGCAGTTTTAATGAGAACACTGAAGCTTTCTTT. Protein sequence: CASSFNENTEAFF.

V gene TRBV27 combines with J gene TRBJ1-1; tentatively, D is TRBD1 (5 bases). The CDR3 has 17 residues. Trimming pared 1 base from V and 4 bases from J, leaving 19 bases between. Germline V CDR1 and CDR2: MNHEY, SMNVEV (reference sequence). The CDR3 coding sequence is TGTGCCAGCAGTTTATTATGGCCAGGGAATATGGGCACTGAAGCTTTCTTT. It codes for CASSLLWPGNMGTEAFF.

The rearrangement joins TRBV7-9 to TRBJ1-6; D gene ambiguous. The CDR3 extends over 13 amino acids. V dropped 4 bases and J dropped 6 bases, with 7 bases sitting between them. The V gene's germline CDR1 is SEHNR and CDR2 FQNEAQ (reference sequence). The CDR3 sequence is CASSSHPNSPLHF. Here the CDR3 DNA reads TGTGCCAGCAGCTCCCACCCTAATTCACCCCTCCACTTT.

V is TRBV27 and J is TRBJ2-5; D could derive from TRBD1 or TRBD2 (5 bases each). The CDR3 contains 17 residues. CDR1 is MNHEY, CDR2 SMNVEV, per germline (reference sequence). V lost 0 bases and J 1 base, leaving 15 bases between the germline ends. For the CDR3, the DNA is TGTGCCAGCAGTTTATCGTTTGGGGGACGGCTCCAAGAGACCCAGTACTTC. As protein: CASSLSFGGRLQETQYF.

The chain carries TRBV7-6 and TRBJ2-7, with D unclear. Trimming cost V 1 base and J 2 bases, with 9 bases left between them. Per germline, CDR1 SGHVS and CDR2 FNYEAQ. This CDR3 spans 14 amino acids. In nucleotides, the CDR3 is TGTGCCAGCAGCTTAGATGCCAGAACCTACGAGCAGTACTTC. This codes for CASSLDARTYEQYF.

The chain combines TRBV9 with TRBJ2-6, with D hard to call. Looked up from germline, CDR1 is SGDLS and CDR2 is YYNGEE. This CDR3 has 15 residues. V was cut by 1 base and J by 4 bases, with 9 bases left in between. The CDR3 nucleotides read TGTGCCAGCAGCGTATACCTCTCGGGGGCCAACGTCCTGACTTTC. Protein product: CASSVYLSGANVLTF.

This chain uses TRBV29-1 with TRBJ2-7; D not resolved. The CDR3 spans 13 residues. V dropped 7 bases and J dropped 5 bases, with 18 bases sitting between them. Germline loops: CDR1 SQVTM, CDR2 ANQGSEA. CDR3 nucleotide sequence: TGCAGCGCCACGTCCTCCGCCCCCCACGAGCAGTACTTC. Translating gives CSATSSAPHEQYF.

CDR3 sequence (DNA): TGTGCCAGCAGTGGGGGGGCCTCCTACGAGCAGTACTTC. As protein: CASSGGASYEQYF. The chain is built from TRBV2 and TRBJ2-7; possibly TRBD1 or TRBD2 for D (6 bases each). Germline loops: CDR1 SNHLY, CDR2 FYNNEI. The CDR3 loop spans 13 amino acids. V shed 4 bases and J shed 0 bases, with 7 bases lying between them.

This clone was seen only once. The chain uses TRBV5-4 and TRBJ2-7, with D possibly TRBD1 on 6 matching bases. The CDR3 consists of 15 residues. Per germline, CDR1 SGHNT and CDR2 YYREEE (reference sequence). The V and J ends lost 0 bases and 0 bases respectively, with 10 bases between them. CDR3 amino acids: CASSLVTGPSYEQYF. The CDR3 DNA sequence: TGTGCCAGCAGCTTGGTTACAGGGCCCTCCTACGAGCAGTACTTC.

The genes are TRBV28 and TRBJ2-6; 10 bases are a match to TRBD2. CDR3 length: 19 residues. The trim removed 3 bases at V and 0 bases at J, leaving 8 bases unmatched. CDR1 MDHEN and CDR2 SYDVKM come from the germline V gene. CDR3 in amino acids: CASSLFGLAGASGANVLTF. For the CDR3, the DNA is TGTGCCAGCAGTTTGTTTGGGCTAGCGGGAGCCTCTGGGGCCAACGTCCTGACTTTC.

The chain links TRBV9 to TRBJ2-1; TRBD2 agrees at 7 bases. After removal of 0 bases from V and 2 bases from J, the junction contained 5 bases not matched to a gene. Per germline, CDR1 SGDLS and CDR2 YYNGEE. This CDR3 region has 16 residues. The CDR3 DNA reads as TGTGCCAGCAGCGTAGCTTGGCTAGCGGCCTACAATGAGCAGTTCTTC. Translated, it gives CASSVAWLAAYNEQFF.

This clone turned up a few times. Other DNA sequences in this sample translate to the same CDR3. V is TRBV9 and J is TRBJ1-2, with 8 bases lining up with TRBD1. Trimming took 4 bases from V and 2 from J; bases not matched to a gene: 4. CDR3 length: 14 amino acids. Germline values: CDR1 SGDLS, CDR2 YYNGEE. DNA for the CDR3: TGTGCCAGCAGCCCCGGACAGGGCAACTATGGCTACACCTTC. Protein sequence: CASSPGQGNYGYTF.

J is TRBJ2-1 and V is TRBV7-9; perhaps TRBD1 as D (5 bases). Germline V lookup: CDR1 SEHNR, CDR2 FQNEAQ (reference sequence). V gave up 5 bases and J gave up 6 bases, with 20 bases separating them. CDR3 length equals 16 residues. The CDR3 protein is CASSIRNRQSSNEQFF. The CDR3 DNA reads as TGTGCCAGCAGCATCAGGAACAGACAGTCCAGCAATGAGCAGTTCTTC.

The rearrangement links TRBV27 to TRBJ2-2; 14 bases agree with TRBD2. This CDR3 has 16 residues. Unmatched junction bases numbered 5, after V lost 6 bases and J lost 5 bases. Germline V CDR1 and CDR2: MNHEY, SMNVEV (reference sequence). CDR3 amino acids: CASRGLAGVRTGELFF. For the CDR3, the DNA is TGTGCCAGCAGGGGACTAGCGGGAGTAAGGACCGGGGAGCTGTTTTTT.

The V call is TRBV15, the J call TRBJ2-2; maybe TRBD1 (6 bases). V gave up 0 bases and J gave up 6 bases, with 11 bases separating them. Per the germline V gene, CDR1 is LNHNV and CDR2 is YYDKDF (reference sequence). This CDR3 has 15 amino acids. The CDR3 DNA is TGTGCCACCAGCAGAGACTGGGACAAGCCCGGGGAGCTGTTTTTT. This gives the protein CATSRDWDKPGELFF.